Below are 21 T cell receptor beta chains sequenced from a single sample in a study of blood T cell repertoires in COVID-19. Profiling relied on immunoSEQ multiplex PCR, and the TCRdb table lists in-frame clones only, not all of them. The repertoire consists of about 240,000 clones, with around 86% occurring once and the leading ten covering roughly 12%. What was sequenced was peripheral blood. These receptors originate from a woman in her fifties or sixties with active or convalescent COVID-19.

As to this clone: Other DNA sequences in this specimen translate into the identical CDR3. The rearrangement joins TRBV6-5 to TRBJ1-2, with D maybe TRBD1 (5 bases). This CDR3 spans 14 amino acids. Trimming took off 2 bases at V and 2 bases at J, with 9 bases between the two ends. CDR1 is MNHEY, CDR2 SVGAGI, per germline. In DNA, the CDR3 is TGTGCCAGCAGTTACGGGGGAGGGAACTATGGCTACACCTTC. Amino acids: CASSYGGGNYGYTF.

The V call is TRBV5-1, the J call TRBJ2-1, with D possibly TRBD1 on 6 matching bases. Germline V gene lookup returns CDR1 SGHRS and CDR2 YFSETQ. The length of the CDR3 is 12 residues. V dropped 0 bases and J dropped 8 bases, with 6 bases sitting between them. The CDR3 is CASSLEGDEQFF. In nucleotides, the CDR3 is TGCGCCAGCAGCTTGGAGGGGGATGAGCAGTTCTTC. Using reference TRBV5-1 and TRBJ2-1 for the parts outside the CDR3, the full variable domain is KAGVTQTPRYLIKTRGQQVTLSCSPISGHRSVSWYQQTPGQGLQFLFEYFSETQRNKGNFPGRFSGRQFSNSRSEMNVSTLELGDSALYLCASSLEGDEQFFGPGTRLTVL.

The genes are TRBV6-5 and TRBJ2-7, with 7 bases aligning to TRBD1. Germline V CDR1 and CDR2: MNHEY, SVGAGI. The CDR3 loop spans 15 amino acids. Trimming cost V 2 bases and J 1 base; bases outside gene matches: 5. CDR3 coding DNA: TGTGCCAGCAGTTACGACAGGGATAGTTCCTACGAGCAGTACTTC. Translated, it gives CASSYDRDSSYEQYF.

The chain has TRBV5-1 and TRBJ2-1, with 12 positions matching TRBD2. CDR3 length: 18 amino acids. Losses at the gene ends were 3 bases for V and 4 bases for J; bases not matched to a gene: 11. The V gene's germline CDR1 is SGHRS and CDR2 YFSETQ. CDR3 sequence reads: CASSYRLAGAQGYNEQFF. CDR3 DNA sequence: TGCGCCAGCAGCTACAGACTAGCGGGGGCCCAGGGGTACAATGAGCAGTTCTTC.

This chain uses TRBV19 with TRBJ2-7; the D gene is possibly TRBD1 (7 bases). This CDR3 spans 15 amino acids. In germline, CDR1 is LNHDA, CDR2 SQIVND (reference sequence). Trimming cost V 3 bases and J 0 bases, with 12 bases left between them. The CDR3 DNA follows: TGTGCCAGTAGTATTGGGGGGACAGTCTCCTACGAGCAGTACTTC. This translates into CASSIGGTVSYEQYF.

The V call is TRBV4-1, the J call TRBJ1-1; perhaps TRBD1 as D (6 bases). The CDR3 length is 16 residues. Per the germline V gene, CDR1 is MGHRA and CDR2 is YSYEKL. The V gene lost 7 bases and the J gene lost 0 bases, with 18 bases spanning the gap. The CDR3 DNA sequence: TGCGCCAGCACCTGGGGACAAACCGTATTGAACACTGAAGCTTTCTTT. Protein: CASTWGQTVLNTEAFF.

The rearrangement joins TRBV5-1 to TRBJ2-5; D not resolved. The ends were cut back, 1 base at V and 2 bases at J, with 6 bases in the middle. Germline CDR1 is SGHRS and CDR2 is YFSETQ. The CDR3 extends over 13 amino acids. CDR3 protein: CASSLRGQETQYF. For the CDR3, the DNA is TGCGCCAGCAGCTTGCGCGGTCAAGAGACCCAGTACTTC.

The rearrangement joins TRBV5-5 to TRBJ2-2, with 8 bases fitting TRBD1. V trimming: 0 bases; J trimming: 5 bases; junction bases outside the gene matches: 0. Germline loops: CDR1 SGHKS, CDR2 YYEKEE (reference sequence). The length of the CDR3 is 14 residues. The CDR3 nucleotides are TGTGCCAGCAGCTTGGGGACAGGGACCGGGGAGCTGTTTTTT. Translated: CASSLGTGTGELFF. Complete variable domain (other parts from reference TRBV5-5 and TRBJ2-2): DAGVTQSPTHLIKTRGQQVTLRCSPISGHKSVSWYQQVLGQGPQFIFQYYEKEERGRGNFPDRFSARQFPNYSSELNVNALLLGDSALYLCASSLGTGTGELFFGEGSRLTVL.

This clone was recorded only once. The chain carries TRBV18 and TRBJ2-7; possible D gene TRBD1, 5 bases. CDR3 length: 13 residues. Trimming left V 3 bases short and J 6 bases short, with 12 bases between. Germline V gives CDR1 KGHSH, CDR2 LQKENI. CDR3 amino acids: CASSPGRGSEQYF. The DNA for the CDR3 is TGTGCCAGCTCACCGGGTAGGGGTTCCGAGCAGTACTTC. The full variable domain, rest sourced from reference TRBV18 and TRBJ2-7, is NAGVMQNPRHLVRRRGQEARLRCSPMKGHSHVYWYRQLPEEGLKFMVYLQKENIIDESGMPKERFSAEFPKEGPSILRIQQVVRGDSAAYFCASSPGRGSEQYFGPGTRLTVT.

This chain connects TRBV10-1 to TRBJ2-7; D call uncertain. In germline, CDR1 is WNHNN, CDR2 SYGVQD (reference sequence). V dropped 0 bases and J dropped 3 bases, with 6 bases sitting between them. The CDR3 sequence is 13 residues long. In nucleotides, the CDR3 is TGCGCCAGCAGTGAGTCTCCCAACTACGAGCAGTACTTC. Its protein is CASSESPNYEQYF.

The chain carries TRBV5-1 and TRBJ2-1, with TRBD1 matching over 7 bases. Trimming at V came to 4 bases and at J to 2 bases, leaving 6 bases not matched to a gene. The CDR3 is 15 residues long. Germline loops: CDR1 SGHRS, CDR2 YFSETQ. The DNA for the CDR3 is TGCGCCAGCAGCCAGACAGGGAACCCCTACAATGAGCAGTTCTTC. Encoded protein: CASSQTGNPYNEQFF. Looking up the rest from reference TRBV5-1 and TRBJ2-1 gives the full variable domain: KAGVTQTPRYLIKTRGQQVTLSCSPISGHRSVSWYQQTPGQGLQFLFEYFSETQRNKGNFPGRFSGRQFSNSRSEMNVSTLELGDSALYLCASSQTGNPYNEQFFGPGTRLTVL.

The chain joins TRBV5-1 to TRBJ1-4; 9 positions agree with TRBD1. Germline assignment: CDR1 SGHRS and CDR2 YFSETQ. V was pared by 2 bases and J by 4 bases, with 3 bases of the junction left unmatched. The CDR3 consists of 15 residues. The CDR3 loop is CASSFLGQGNEKLFF. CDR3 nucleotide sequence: TGCGCCAGCAGCTTTCTGGGACAGGGTAATGAAAAACTGTTTTTT.

Here the CDR3 reads CASSLGPDTEAFF. CDR3 coding DNA: TGCGCCAGCAGCTTGGGGCCAGACACTGAAGCTTTCTTT. The gene calls are TRBV5-1 and TRBJ1-1; D uncertain. Germline V gene sequence: CDR1 SGHRS, CDR2 YFSETQ. This CDR3 comprises 13 residues. Trimming shortened V by 0 bases and J by 3 bases, and 6 bases separated the two germline ends.

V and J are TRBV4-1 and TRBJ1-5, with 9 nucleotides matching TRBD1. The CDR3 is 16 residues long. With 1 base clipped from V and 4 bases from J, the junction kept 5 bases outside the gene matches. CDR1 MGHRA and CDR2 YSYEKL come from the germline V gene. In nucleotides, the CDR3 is TGCGCCAGCAGCCAAGGGTTAGGGACAGGGAATCAGCCCCAGCATTTT. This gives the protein CASSQGLGTGNQPQHF.

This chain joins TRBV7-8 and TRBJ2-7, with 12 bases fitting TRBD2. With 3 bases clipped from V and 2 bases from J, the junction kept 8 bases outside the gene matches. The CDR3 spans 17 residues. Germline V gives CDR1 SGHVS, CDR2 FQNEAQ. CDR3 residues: CASSFGGLAGTTYEQYF. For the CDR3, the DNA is TGTGCCAGCAGCTTCGGTGGACTAGCGGGGACAACCTACGAGCAGTACTTC.

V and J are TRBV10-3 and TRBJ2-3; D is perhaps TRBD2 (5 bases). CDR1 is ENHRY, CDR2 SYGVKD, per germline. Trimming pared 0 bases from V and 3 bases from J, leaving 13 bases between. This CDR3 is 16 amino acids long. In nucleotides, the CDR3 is TGTGCCATCAGTGAGTCAACTAGGACTGGGACAGATACGCAGTATTTT. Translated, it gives CAISESTRTGTDTQYF.

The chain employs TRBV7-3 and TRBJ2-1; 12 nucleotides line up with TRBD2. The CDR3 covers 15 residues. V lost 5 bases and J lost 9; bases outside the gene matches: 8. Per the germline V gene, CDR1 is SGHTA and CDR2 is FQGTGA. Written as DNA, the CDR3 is TGTGCCAGCAGCCAGGGACTAGCGGGCCTGGGTGAGCAGTTCTTC. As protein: CASSQGLAGLGEQFF.

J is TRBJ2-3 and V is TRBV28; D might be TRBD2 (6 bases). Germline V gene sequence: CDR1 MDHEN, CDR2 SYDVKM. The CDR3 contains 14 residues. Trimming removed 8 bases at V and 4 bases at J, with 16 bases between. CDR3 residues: CASGSRDFPDTQYF. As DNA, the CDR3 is TGTGCCAGCGGGTCCCGGGACTTCCCAGATACGCAGTATTTT.

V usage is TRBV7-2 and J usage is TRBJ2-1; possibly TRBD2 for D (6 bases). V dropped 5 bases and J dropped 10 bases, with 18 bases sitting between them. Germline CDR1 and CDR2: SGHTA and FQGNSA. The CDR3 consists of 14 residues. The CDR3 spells CASSPGRPRGEQFF. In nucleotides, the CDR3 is TGTGCCAGCAGCCCCGGGCGGCCACGGGGGGAGCAGTTCTTC.

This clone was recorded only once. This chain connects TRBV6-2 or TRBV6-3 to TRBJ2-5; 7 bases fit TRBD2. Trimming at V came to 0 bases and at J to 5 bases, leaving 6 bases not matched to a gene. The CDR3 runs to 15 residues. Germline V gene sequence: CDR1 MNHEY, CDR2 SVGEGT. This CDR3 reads CASSYSTSSPETQYF. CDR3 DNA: TGTGCCAGCAGTTACTCGACTAGCTCCCCGGAGACCCAGTACTTC.

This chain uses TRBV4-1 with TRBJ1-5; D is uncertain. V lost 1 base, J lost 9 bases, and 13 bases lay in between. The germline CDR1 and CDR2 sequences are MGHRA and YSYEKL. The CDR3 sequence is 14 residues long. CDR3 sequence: CASSQASGLGPQHF. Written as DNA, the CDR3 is TGCGCCAGCAGCCAAGCTAGTGGCCTTGGGCCCCAGCATTTT.